This T cell receptor (beta chain) was sequenced for a study of shared clonotypes between healthy human individuals. This clone was detected a few times. The same CDR3 arises from other DNA sequences in this sample as well. The material for each subset, its genomic DNA, was split evenly across several immunoSEQ plates. The table came from immunoSEQ multiplex PCR; TCRdb's copy has only in-frame clones and leaves some out. The sample holds 2 million to 3 million clones; just over 90% are singletons and the top ten take 0.13% to 0.15%. Germline V gene lookup returns CDR1 SGHRS and CDR2 YFSETQ. The CDR3 covers 13 residues. Trimming stripped 0 bases from V and 5 bases from J, with 6 bases between.

This clonotype originated in a man between 18 and 35 years old in good health. Input material: naive CD4+ T cells sorted from blood. Subset defined: CD45RA+ positively selected. This chain connects TRBV5-1 to TRBJ2-4; D is undetermined. DNA for the CDR3: TGCGCCAGCAGCTTGGGGCCCGAAAACATTCAGTACTTC. Protein: CASSLGPENIQYF.